The rows below give T cell receptor beta chains drawn from one sample of a study of blood T cell repertoires in COVID-19. Profiling relied on immunoSEQ multiplex PCR, and the TCRdb table lists in-frame clones only, not all of them. The repertoire consists of approximately 260,000 clones, with about 90% occurring once and the leading ten covering under 2.5%. The sample taken for sequencing was PBMCs or T cells enriched from blood (not recorded which). These receptors all stem from a woman aged 55-75 years who had recovered from COVID-19. Both conserved end residues are part of each CDR3. A D gene is named only where the DNA matches it firmly. Size tells how often a clone was seen (once, few, many) or the class of an expanded clone, and some rows leave it out.

d_gene: TRBD2
v_gene: TRBV10-3
j_gene: TRBJ2-1
abundance: few
CDR3aa: CAMAPREGHEQFF
CDR3nt: TGTGCCATGGCCCCCAGGGAGGGTCATGAGCAGTTCTTC

d_gene: TRBD2
v_gene: TRBV9
j_gene: TRBJ2-2
abundance: .
CDR3aa: CASSPTRAGVDTGELFF
CDR3nt: TGTGCCAGCAGCCCGACAAGAGCGGGAGTAGACACCGGGGAGCTGTTTTTT

d_gene: .
v_gene: TRBV28
j_gene: TRBJ1-5
abundance: .
CDR3aa: CASSYSGYQPQHF
CDR3nt: TGTGCCAGCAGTTACAGTGGTTATCAGCCCCAGCATTTT

d_gene: .
v_gene: TRBV19
j_gene: TRBJ1-4
abundance: .
CDR3aa: CASSMDSTNEKLFF
CDR3nt: TGTGCCAGTAGTATGGACTCAACTAATGAAAAACTGTTTTTT

d_gene: .
v_gene: TRBV10-3
j_gene: TRBJ2-5
abundance: .
CDR3aa: CAIERGNSFQETQYF
CDR3nt: TGTGCCATCGAAAGGGGGAACTCCTTTCAAGAGACCCAGTACTTC

d_gene: TRBD2
v_gene: TRBV3-1/TRBV3-2
j_gene: TRBJ2-5
abundance: once
CDR3aa: CASSQVASGRGGETQYF
CDR3nt: TGTGCCAGCAGCCAAGTCGCTAGCGGGAGAGGTGGAGAGACCCAGTACTTC

d_gene: .
v_gene: TRBV6-5
j_gene: TRBJ2-5
abundance: .
CDR3aa: CASSLAGPETQYF
CDR3nt: TGTGCCAGCAGCCTGGCAGGGCCCGAGACCCAGTACTTC

d_gene: TRBD2
v_gene: TRBV24-1
j_gene: TRBJ2-7
abundance: .
CDR3aa: CATSGLADEQYF
CDR3nt: TGTGCCACCAGCGGACTAGCGGACGAGCAGTACTTC

d_gene: .
v_gene: TRBV2
j_gene: TRBJ1-4
abundance: once
CDR3aa: CASRGPRTEEEKLFF
CDR3nt: TGTGCCAGCAGGGGCCCTCGGACAGAGGAGGAAAAACTGTTTTTT

d_gene: TRBD1
v_gene: TRBV24-1
j_gene: TRBJ2-7
abundance: .
CDR3aa: CATMTGIVYEQYF
CDR3nt: TGTGCCACGATGACAGGGATAGTCTACGAGCAGTACTTC

d_gene: TRBD2
v_gene: TRBV28
j_gene: TRBJ2-7
abundance: .
CDR3aa: CASVGGTSSYEQYF
CDR3nt: TGTGCCAGCGTCGGGGGGACGAGCTCCTACGAGCAGTACTTC

d_gene: TRBD1
v_gene: TRBV2
j_gene: TRBJ1-4
abundance: few
CDR3aa: CASSLEGQTNEKLFF
CDR3nt: TGTGCCAGCAGCCTAGAGGGACAGACTAATGAAAAACTGTTTTTT

d_gene: .
v_gene: TRBV4-1
j_gene: TRBJ2-1
abundance: .
CDR3aa: CASSQEGGSPYNEQFF
CDR3nt: TGCGCCAGCAGCCAAGAAGGTGGGAGCCCCTACAATGAGCAGTTCTTC

d_gene: TRBD1
v_gene: TRBV6-1
j_gene: TRBJ1-4
abundance: .
CDR3aa: CASSQGQGATNEKLFF
CDR3nt: TGTGCCAGCAGTCAAGGACAGGGGGCTACTAATGAAAAACTGTTTTTT

d_gene: TRBD1
v_gene: TRBV28
j_gene: TRBJ1-5
abundance: .
CDR3aa: CATDGTGGQPQHF
CDR3nt: TGTGCCACGGATGGGACAGGGGGACAGCCCCAGCATTTT

d_gene: TRBD1
v_gene: TRBV5-1
j_gene: TRBJ1-2
abundance: .
CDR3aa: CASSTTGTGNYGYTF
CDR3nt: TGCGCCAGCAGCACCACCGGGACAGGAAACTATGGCTACACCTTC

d_gene: TRBD1
v_gene: TRBV5-8
j_gene: TRBJ1-2
abundance: .
CDR3aa: CASSLGQGSGRYGYTF
CDR3nt: TGTGCCAGCAGCTTGGGACAGGGAAGCGGTCGATATGGCTACACCTTC

d_gene: TRBD2
v_gene: TRBV18
j_gene: TRBJ2-7
abundance: .
CDR3aa: CASSPPLAGGPVYEQYF
CDR3nt: TGTGCCAGCTCACCCCCGCTAGCGGGAGGGCCCGTATACGAGCAGTACTTC

d_gene: TRBD1
v_gene: TRBV2
j_gene: TRBJ1-2
abundance: .
CDR3aa: CASSGQGLNYGYTF
CDR3nt: TGTGCCAGCAGTGGACAGGGGCTTAACTATGGCTACACCTTC

d_gene: .
v_gene: TRBV4-1
j_gene: TRBJ1-2
abundance: .
CDR3aa: CASSQGASGEPFGKTF
CDR3nt: TGCGCCAGCAGCCAAGGCGCCTCAGGGGAACCTTTCGGAAAAACCTTC

d_gene: .
v_gene: TRBV6-5
j_gene: TRBJ1-3
abundance: once
CDR3aa: CASRDSRSGNTIYF
CDR3nt: TGTGCCAGCCGCGACAGCAGATCTGGAAACACCATATATTTT

d_gene: .
v_gene: TRBV5-1
j_gene: TRBJ2-3
abundance: .
CDR3aa: CASSFGPQGTSFVDTQYF
CDR3nt: TGCGCCAGCAGCTTTGGTCCACAGGGAACGTCGTTTGTTGATACGCAGTATTTT

d_gene: TRBD2
v_gene: TRBV19
j_gene: TRBJ2-1
abundance: .
CDR3aa: CASWTSGFYNEQFF
CDR3nt: TGTGCCAGTTGGACTAGCGGATTCTACAATGAGCAGTTCTTC

d_gene: .
v_gene: TRBV9
j_gene: TRBJ2-3
abundance: .
CDR3aa: CASSPRGGETDTQYF
CDR3nt: TGTGCCAGCAGCCCCCGCGGCGGAGAGACAGATACGCAGTATTTT

d_gene: .
v_gene: TRBV27
j_gene: TRBJ2-7
abundance: .
CDR3aa: CASSLRTPLEQYF
CDR3nt: TGTGCCAGCAGTTTGAGGACACCTCTCGAGCAGTACTTC

d_gene: .
v_gene: TRBV6-5
j_gene: TRBJ1-2
abundance: .
CDR3aa: CASKLNLSGGYGYTF
CDR3nt: TGTGCCAGCAAATTAAACCTTTCTGGAGGCTATGGCTACACCTTC

d_gene: .
v_gene: TRBV5-6
j_gene: TRBJ1-1
abundance: .
CDR3aa: CASSLQGTEAFF
CDR3nt: TGTGCCAGCAGCTTGCAGGGCACTGAAGCTTTCTTT

d_gene: .
v_gene: TRBV27
j_gene: TRBJ2-7
abundance: few
CDR3aa: CASSSRAEPAYEQYF
CDR3nt: TGTGCCAGCAGTTCACGAGCGGAACCGGCCTACGAGCAGTACTTC

d_gene: TRBD1
v_gene: TRBV28
j_gene: TRBJ1-5
abundance: .
CDR3aa: CASSRGQGTQPQHF
CDR3nt: TGTGCCAGCAGTAGAGGACAGGGTACTCAGCCCCAGCATTTT

d_gene: TRBD1
v_gene: TRBV11-2
j_gene: TRBJ2-7
abundance: .
CDR3aa: CASSLGTGAYEQYF
CDR3nt: TGTGCCAGCAGCTTAGGGACAGGGGCCTACGAGCAGTACTTC

d_gene: .
v_gene: TRBV4-2
j_gene: TRBJ2-2
abundance: .
CDR3aa: CASSQDLALANTGKLFF
CDR3nt: TGTGCCAGCAGCCAAGATTTGGCGCTCGCGAACACCGGGAAGCTGTTTTTT

d_gene: .
v_gene: TRBV5-1
j_gene: TRBJ1-4
abundance: .
CDR3aa: CASSTGTTGKNEKLFF
CDR3nt: TGCGCCAGCAGCACCGGGACTACAGGGAAGAATGAAAAACTGTTTTTT

d_gene: .
v_gene: TRBV15
j_gene: TRBJ1-6
abundance: .
CDR3aa: CATSRVPGKNSPLHF
CDR3nt: TGTGCCACCAGCAGAGTGCCGGGAAAGAATTCACCCCTCCACTTT

d_gene: TRBD1
v_gene: TRBV5-4
j_gene: TRBJ2-2
abundance: .
CDR3aa: CASSPGGTGGIGGELFF
CDR3nt: TGTGCCAGCAGCCCTGGTGGGACAGGGGGCATAGGCGGGGAGCTGTTTTTT

d_gene: TRBD2
v_gene: TRBV7-3
j_gene: TRBJ2-1
abundance: .
CDR3aa: CASSAQGLAGASSYNEQFF
CDR3nt: TGTGCCAGCAGCGCCCAGGGACTAGCGGGAGCGAGCTCCTACAATGAGCAGTTCTTC

d_gene: .
v_gene: TRBV4-1
j_gene: TRBJ1-2
abundance: .
CDR3aa: CASSQDFGGTNYGYTF
CDR3nt: TGCGCCAGCAGCCAAGATTTCGGCGGAACTAACTATGGCTACACCTTC

d_gene: .
v_gene: TRBV7-9
j_gene: TRBJ2-3
abundance: .
CDR3aa: CASSFVRRASDTQYF
CDR3nt: TGTGCCAGCAGCTTTGTTAGGCGGGCCTCAGATACGCAGTATTTT

d_gene: .
v_gene: TRBV18
j_gene: TRBJ1-5
abundance: .
CDR3aa: CASSQTDGNNQPQHF
CDR3nt: TGTGCCAGCTCACAGACTGACGGGAACAATCAGCCCCAGCATTTT

d_gene: .
v_gene: TRBV19
j_gene: TRBJ2-1
abundance: .
CDR3aa: CASSIVGDRLYNEQFF
CDR3nt: TGTGCCAGTAGTATAGTCGGTGACAGGCTCTACAATGAGCAGTTCTTC

d_gene: .
v_gene: TRBV5-8
j_gene: TRBJ2-1
abundance: .
CDR3aa: CASSSRGQNNEQFF
CDR3nt: TGTGCCAGCAGCTCCCGTGGACAAAACAATGAGCAGTTCTTC